Below are 32 T cell receptor beta chains sequenced from a single sample in a study of OX40 agonist ivuxolimab in advanced cancers. The assay was immunoSEQ multiplex PCR, and TCRdb's table has in-frame clones only and misses some. The sample holds about 83,000 clones, roughly 85% seen once. The sample was CD4+ or CD8+ T cells sorted from blood, taken in a trial of the OX40 agonist ivuxolimab. These receptors originate from an adult with an advanced solid tumor such as melanoma, head and neck, liver or kidney cancer.

The genes are TRBV5-8 and TRBJ1-6; the D is unclear. Germline lookup yields CDR1 SGHTS and CDR2 YDEGEE. Trimming took off 3 bases at V and 3 bases at J, with 13 bases between the two ends. The CDR3 is 16 amino acids. CDR3 bases: TGTGCCAGCAGCTCCCTCAGACGTAACTATAATTCACCCCTCCACTTT. Protein product: CASSSLRRNYNSPLHF.

The chain carries TRBV2 and TRBJ1-3; no firm D call. Germline loops: CDR1 SNHLY, CDR2 FYNNEI. The length of the CDR3 is 24 residues. Trimming cost V 5 bases and J 0 bases, with 38 bases left between them. The CDR3: CASSNQPLIGRISEIPTSGNTIYF. The CDR3 DNA reads TGTGCCAGCAGTAACCAGCCCTTGATTGGACGGATCTCCGAAATACCTACCTCTGGAAACACCATATATTTT.

CDR3 coding DNA: TGTGCCAGCAGCTTAGGAAGCGGGGTCTACGAGCAGTACTTC. Protein: CASSLGSGVYEQYF. The chain employs TRBV7-2 and TRBJ2-7; TRBD2 matches at 7 bases. Germline trimming cut 1 base from V and 3 bases from J; bases unmatched to any gene: 3. CDR3 length: 14 amino acids. The germline CDR1 and CDR2 sequences are SGHTA and FQGNSA.

The V and J genes are TRBV11-1 and TRBJ2-1, with D uncertain. CDR1 and CDR2 (germline): SGHAT, FQDESV (reference sequence). The CDR3 runs to 12 residues. The ends were cut back, 3 bases at V and 4 bases at J, with 4 bases in the middle. The DNA for the CDR3 is TGTGCCAGCAGCTTTCGGTACAATGAGCAGTTCTTC. Translating gives CASSFRYNEQFF.

This clone was seen a handful of times. The chain combines TRBV4-2 with TRBJ2-2, with unresolved D. The germline CDR1 and CDR2 sequences are LGHNA and YNFKEQ. The ends were cut back, 0 bases at V and 6 bases at J, with 11 bases in the middle. The CDR3 contains 15 residues. The CDR3 loop reads CASSQDFLSSGELFF. DNA for the CDR3: TGTGCCAGCAGCCAAGATTTCTTATCCTCCGGGGAGCTGTTTTTT.

The J gene is TRBJ1-4, the V gene TRBV4-1, with TRBD1 as a possible D gene (5 bases). Germline lookup yields CDR1 MGHRA and CDR2 YSYEKL. The germline V and J ends were trimmed by 1 base and 4 bases, with 16 bases remaining between them. This CDR3 has 17 residues. The CDR3 DNA sequence: TGCGCCAGCAGCCAAGTAGCAGGGCCCGAAGTTAATGAAAAACTGTTTTTT. It is translated as CASSQVAGPEVNEKLFF.

Note on this clone: At one end the junction does not follow the germline gene, possibly because of a read error. This sequence joins TRBV5-4 and TRBJ1-6; D may be TRBD1 (6 bases). From germline, CDR1 is SGHNT and CDR2 YYREEE (reference sequence). This CDR3 comprises 17 residues. The CDR3 sequence is CASSQDLWGASNSPLHF. CDR3 sequence (DNA): TGCGCCAGCAGCCAAGATCTATGGGGGGCATCGAATTCACCCCTCCACTTT.

The genes are TRBV6-5 and TRBJ2-7, with 11 positions matching TRBD1. The trim removed 6 bases at V and 9 bases at J, leaving 10 bases unmatched. The CDR3 spans 14 residues. CDR1 and CDR2 (germline): MNHEY, SVGAGI. CDR3 residues: CASRTGTGGLVQYF. CDR3 nucleotides: TGTGCCAGCAGGACCGGGACAGGGGGATTGGTGCAGTACTTC.

The V call is TRBV27, the J call TRBJ2-2; maybe TRBD2 (5 bases). Per germline, CDR1 MNHEY and CDR2 SMNVEV (reference sequence). V was trimmed by 10 bases and J by 0 bases, leaving 12 bases between them. The length of the CDR3 is 14 residues. CDR3 protein: CATKSGTNTGELFF. As DNA, the CDR3 is TGTGCCACTAAATCCGGGACGAACACCGGGGAGCTGTTTTTT.

This chain connects TRBV7-9 to TRBJ1-5; D might be TRBD1 (5 bases). The ends were cut back, 3 bases at V and 2 bases at J, with 17 bases in the middle. The CDR3 sequence is 17 residues long. Germline V gene lookup returns CDR1 SEHNR and CDR2 FQNEAQ (reference sequence). The chain's CDR3 is CASSFGGQSLGNQPQHF. The DNA of the CDR3 is TGTGCCAGCAGCTTCGGAGGACAAAGCCTGGGCAATCAGCCCCAGCATTTT.

This clone appeared a few times. The chain recombines TRBV2 with TRBJ1-5; perhaps TRBD1 as D (5 bases). CDR3 length: 15 residues. Trimming shortened V by 8 bases and J by 6 bases, and 20 bases separated the two germline ends. Per the germline V gene, CDR1 is SNHLY and CDR2 is FYNNEI. This CDR3 is CASETSLQGSQPQHF. The CDR3 bases are TGTGCCAGCGAAACTTCTCTGCAGGGTTCTCAGCCCCAGCATTTT. The variable domain in full, with the rest retrieved from reference TRBV2 and TRBJ1-5, is EPEVTQTPSHQVTQMGQEVILRCVPISNHLYFYWYRQILGQKVEFLVSFYNNEISEKSEIFDDQFSVERPDGSNFTLKIRSTKLEDSAMYFCASETSLQGSQPQHFGDGTRLSIL.

The chain carries TRBV5-5 and TRBJ1-5; D call uncertain. The CDR3 totals 15 residues. Trimming pared 4 bases from V and 4 bases from J, leaving 15 bases between. Per the germline V gene, CDR1 is SGHKS and CDR2 is YYEKEE (reference sequence). The CDR3: CASSLGPTRNQPQHF. CDR3 coding DNA: TGTGCCAGCAGCCTTGGGCCGACCCGGAATCAGCCCCAGCATTTT.

The chain recombines TRBV14 with TRBJ2-5; 7 nucleotides line up with TRBD2. CDR1 is SGHDN, CDR2 FVKESK, per germline. V trimming: 4 bases; J trimming: 4 bases; junction bases outside the gene matches: 12. CDR3 size: 16 residues. The CDR3 bases are TGTGCCAGCAGCCCACCCAGCCGGGGGGTCGGAGAGACCCAGTACTTC. Translating it yields CASSPPSRGVGETQYF.

CDR3 bases: TGTGCCTGGACCCCGGGACTAGGGGCCCGGGGGCAGTTCTTC. It encodes CAWTPGLGARGQFF. The V and J genes are TRBV30 and TRBJ2-1, with 8 bases identical to TRBD2. The CDR3 has 14 amino acids. Trimming removed 4 bases from V and 12 bases from J; junction bases left unmatched: 14. From germline, CDR1 is GTSNPN and CDR2 SVGIG (reference sequence).

This chain joins TRBV6-1 and TRBJ1-1; no definite D call. The CDR3 totals 11 residues. CDR1 MNHNS and CDR2 SASEGT come from the germline V gene. V dropped 4 bases and J dropped 8 bases, with 8 bases sitting between them. Written as DNA, the CDR3 is TGTGCCAGCAGTGGTGGAGGCGAAGCTTTCTTT. Encoded protein: CASSGGGEAFF.

This clone has a single count. This chain links TRBV7-8 with TRBJ2-2; D is undetermined. The germline gives CDR1 SGHVS, CDR2 FQNEAQ. Trimming left V 8 bases short and J 5 bases short, with 9 bases between. The CDR3 has 12 amino acids. The CDR3 here is CASDPATGELFF. The CDR3 coding sequence is TGTGCCAGCGACCCAGCTACCGGGGAGCTGTTTTTT. Based on the CDR3 plus reference TRBV7-8 and TRBJ2-2, the full variable domain is GAGVSQSPRYKVAKRGQDVALRCDPISGHVSLFWYQQALGQGPEFLTYFQNEAQLDKSGLPSDRFFAERPEGSVSTLKIQRTQQEDSAVYLCASDPATGELFFGEGSRLTVL.

The chain recombines TRBV16 with TRBJ1-1, with no clear D. This CDR3 has 14 amino acids. Germline values: CDR1 KGHSY, CDR2 FQNENV. V was cut by 2 bases and J by 0 bases, with 7 bases left in between. The CDR3 loop is CASSQRGMNTEAFF. Written as DNA, the CDR3 is TGTGCCAGCAGCCAACGCGGGATGAACACTGAAGCTTTCTTT.

This sequence joins TRBV7-2 and TRBJ2-1; TRBD2 matches 9 bases. The germline gives CDR1 SGHTA, CDR2 FQGNSA. The junction had 12 bases not matched to a gene; V was cut back by 8 bases and J by 10 bases. This CDR3 comprises 14 residues. The CDR3 protein is CASLRGASGEEQFF. DNA of the CDR3: TGTGCCAGCTTAAGGGGGGCTAGCGGGGAGGAGCAGTTCTTC.

The rearrangement links TRBV7-9 to TRBJ1-2; TRBD1 aligns across 7 bases. Germline values: CDR1 SEHNR, CDR2 FQNEAQ (reference sequence). V gave up 8 bases and J gave up 4 bases; unmatched junction bases: 7. The CDR3 spans 13 residues. CDR3 loop: CASARGPLYGYTF. The CDR3 DNA sequence: TGTGCCAGCGCTAGGGGGCCCCTCTATGGCTACACCTTC.

The chain joins TRBV7-3 to TRBJ2-7, with D hard to call. The CDR3 sequence is 13 residues long. Trimming shortened V by 2 bases and J by 5 bases, and 10 bases separated the two germline ends. Germline-derived CDR1 and CDR2 are SGHTA and FQGTGA. The CDR3 nucleotides are TGTGCCAGCAGCTTAGGGCCGGGCCACGAGCAGTACTTC. It specifies CASSLGPGHEQYF.

V and J are TRBV18 and TRBJ2-5; 9 bases are shared with TRBD2. Germline-derived CDR1 and CDR2 are KGHSH and LQKENI. CDR3 length: 14 amino acids. Germline trimming cut 4 bases from V and 4 bases from J; bases unmatched to any gene: 4. The CDR3 sequence is CASSLRGGPETQYF. The CDR3 DNA is TGTGCCAGCTCACTGCGGGGGGGCCCAGAGACCCAGTACTTC.

V usage is TRBV11-2 and J usage is TRBJ2-7; 12 bases are a match to TRBD2. The CDR3 length is 17 residues. Trimming removed 6 bases from V and 2 bases from J; junction bases left unmatched: 11. Germline values: CDR1 SGHAT, CDR2 FQNNGV. In nucleotides, the CDR3 is TGTGCCAGCAGTCCGACTAGCGGGGGATACAATACCTACGAGCAGTACTTC. This sequence encodes CASSPTSGGYNTYEQYF.

This clone was recorded once. The rearrangement uses TRBV2 and TRBJ2-1; D perhaps matches TRBD1 (6 bases). The V end lost 8 bases, the J end lost 6 bases, and 14 bases lay between the germline ends. This CDR3 has 13 amino acids. The germline V gene encodes CDR1 SNHLY and CDR2 FYNNEI. As DNA, the CDR3 is TGTGCCAGCCGCCCACAGGGATCCAATGAGCAGTTCTTC. Translating gives CASRPQGSNEQFF.

There are a few counts of this clone. V is TRBV29-1 and J is TRBJ1-1; the match to TRBD1 covers 7 bases. The CDR3 is 15 residues long. Germline V gene sequence: CDR1 SQVTM, CDR2 ANQGSEA. Trimming at V came to 5 bases and at J to 0 bases, leaving 9 bases not matched to a gene. The CDR3, as DNA: TGCAGCGTTTCCGGACAGGACTACCTGAACACTGAAGCTTTCTTT. This encodes CSVSGQDYLNTEAFF. Combining the CDR3 with reference TRBV29-1 and TRBJ1-1 gives the whole variable domain SAVISQKPSRDICQRGTSLTIQCQVDSQVTMMFWYRQQPGQSLTLIATANQGSEATYESGFVIDKFPISRPNLTFSTLTVSNMSPEDSSIYLCSVSGQDYLNTEAFFGQGTRLTVV.

V and J are TRBV10-2 and TRBJ2-2; maybe TRBD2 (7 bases). Trimming cost V 0 bases and J 7 bases, with 12 bases left between them. Looked up from germline, CDR1 is WSHSY and CDR2 is SAAADI. The CDR3 sequence is 15 residues long. The CDR3: CASSESAGAVGELFF. DNA of the CDR3: TGCGCCAGCAGTGAGTCTGCGGGGGCGGTCGGGGAGCTGTTTTTT.

The chain recombines TRBV5-1 with TRBJ1-1, with a possible D match to TRBD1 (5 bases). Germline-derived CDR1 and CDR2 are SGHRS and YFSETQ. V shed 4 bases and J shed 8 bases, with 24 bases lying between them. This CDR3 is 16 amino acids long. The CDR3 loop is CASSPLGSGQVVEAFF. DNA of the CDR3: TGCGCCAGCAGCCCCCTGGGGTCAGGGCAGGTGGTGGAAGCTTTCTTT. Combining the CDR3 with reference TRBV5-1 and TRBJ1-1 gives the whole variable domain KAGVTQTPRYLIKTRGQQVTLSCSPISGHRSVSWYQQTPGQGLQFLFEYFSETQRNKGNFPGRFSGRQFSNSRSEMNVSTLELGDSALYLCASSPLGSGQVVEAFFGQGTRLTVV.

The V call is TRBV25-1, the J call TRBJ1-2; no firm D call. The ends were cut back, 1 base at V and 1 base at J, with 10 bases in the middle. Looked up from germline, CDR1 is MGHDK and CDR2 is SYGVNS. The CDR3 totals 15 residues. The CDR3 nucleotides are TGTGCCAGCAGTGAATTAAACCCCCGTAACTATGGCTACACCTTC. It translates to CASSELNPRNYGYTF.

The chain is built from TRBV6-6 and TRBJ1-3, with a weak D call TRBD1 (6 bases). The CDR3 consists of 13 residues. The ends were cut back, 8 bases at V and 2 bases at J, with 10 bases in the middle. The germline V gene encodes CDR1 MNHNY and CDR2 SVGAGI (reference sequence). The CDR3 DNA reads TGTGCCAGCTACAGGGCCGCTGGAAACACCATATATTTT. It translates to CASYRAAGNTIYF.

The rearrangement joins TRBV19 to TRBJ1-2; D is unresolved. The CDR3 spans 13 residues. With 3 bases removed from V and 9 bases from J, the gap between germline ends came to 14 bases. The germline V gene encodes CDR1 LNHDA and CDR2 SQIVND (reference sequence). Written as DNA, the CDR3 is TGTGCCAGTAGTATTTCAGGCTCTTCAAGCTACACCTTC. As protein: CASSISGSSSYTF. Full variable domain (missing parts from reference TRBV19 and TRBJ1-2): DGGITQSPKYLFRKEGQNVTLSCEQNLNHDAMYWYRQDPGQGLRLIYYSQIVNDFQKGDIAEGYSVSREKKESFPLTVTSAQKNPTAFYLCASSISGSSSYTFGSGTRLTVV.

The chain carries TRBV7-8 and TRBJ1-2, with 8 bases aligning to TRBD1. Per the germline V gene, CDR1 is SGHVS and CDR2 is FQNEAQ. Germline trimming cut 3 bases from V and 4 bases from J; bases unmatched to any gene: 4. The CDR3 contains 14 residues. Here the CDR3 DNA reads TGTGCCAGCAGCTTCGACAGGGGTAGCTATGGCTACACCTTC. As protein: CASSFDRGSYGYTF.

The chain links TRBV6-4 to TRBJ2-7; D unclear. This CDR3 region has 12 residues. Deletions cut 5 bases from V and 9 bases from J, with 14 bases between. CDR1 and CDR2 from the germline V gene are MRHNA and SNTAGT. This chain's CDR3 is CASSPFNGLQYF. In DNA form, the CDR3 reads TGTGCCAGCAGTCCCTTTAACGGGTTGCAGTACTTC.

The genes are TRBV6-5 and TRBJ1-2, with unresolved D. This CDR3 is built from 14 residues. Deletions cut 6 bases from V and 0 bases from J, with 11 bases between. CDR1 is MNHEY, CDR2 SVGAGI, per germline. Here the CDR3 reads CASRPRDSNYGYTF. The DNA for the CDR3 is TGTGCCAGCAGACCCAGAGACTCTAACTATGGCTACACCTTC.